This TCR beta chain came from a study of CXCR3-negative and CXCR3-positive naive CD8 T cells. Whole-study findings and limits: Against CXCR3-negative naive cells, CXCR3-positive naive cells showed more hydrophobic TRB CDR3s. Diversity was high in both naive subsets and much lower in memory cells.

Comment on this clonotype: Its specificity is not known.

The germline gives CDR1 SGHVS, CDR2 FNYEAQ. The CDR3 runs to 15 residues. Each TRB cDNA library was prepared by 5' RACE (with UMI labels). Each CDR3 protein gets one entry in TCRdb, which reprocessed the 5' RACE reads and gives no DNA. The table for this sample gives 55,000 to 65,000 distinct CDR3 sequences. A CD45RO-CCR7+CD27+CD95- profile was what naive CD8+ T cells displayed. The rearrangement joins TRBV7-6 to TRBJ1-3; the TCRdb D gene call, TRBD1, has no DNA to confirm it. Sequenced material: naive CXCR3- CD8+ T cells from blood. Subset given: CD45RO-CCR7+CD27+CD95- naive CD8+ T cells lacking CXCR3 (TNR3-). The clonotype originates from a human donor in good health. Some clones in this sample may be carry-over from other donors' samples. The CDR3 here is CASSLAGASGNTIYF.